This T cell receptor beta chain was documented in a study of blood T cell repertoires in COVID-19. Libraries were prepared by immunoSEQ multiplex PCR; TCRdb keeps only in-frame clonotypes and omits some of them. Among 250,000 to 300,000 clones listed, about nine tenths were seen once. This clonotype was sampled from a woman aged 25 to 39 with COVID-19, enrolled during active disease. Sequenced input: peripheral blood.

CDR3 coding DNA: TGTGCCAGCAGTCTACAGCGTGAGGCAGGGAGGGGAGAGACCCAGTACTTC. This codes for CASSLQREAGRGETQYF. The chain combines TRBV6-6 with TRBJ2-5, with 7 bases fitting TRBD2. The CDR3 loop spans 17 amino acids. CDR1 is MNHNY, CDR2 SVGAGI, per germline (reference sequence). V dropped 5 bases and J dropped 4; count of bases not matched to a gene: 16.